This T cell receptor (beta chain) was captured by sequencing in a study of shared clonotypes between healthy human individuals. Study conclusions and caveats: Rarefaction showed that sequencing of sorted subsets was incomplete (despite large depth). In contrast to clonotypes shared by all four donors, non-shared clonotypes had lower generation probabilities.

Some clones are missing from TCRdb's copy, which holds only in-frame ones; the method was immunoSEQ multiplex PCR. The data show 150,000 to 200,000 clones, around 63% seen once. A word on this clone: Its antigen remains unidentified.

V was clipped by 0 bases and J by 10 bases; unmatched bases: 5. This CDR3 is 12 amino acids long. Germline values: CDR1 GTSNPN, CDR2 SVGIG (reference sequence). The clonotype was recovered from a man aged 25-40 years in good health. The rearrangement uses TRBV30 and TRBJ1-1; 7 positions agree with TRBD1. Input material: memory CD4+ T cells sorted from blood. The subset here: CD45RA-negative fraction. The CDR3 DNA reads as TGTGCCTGGAGTGTAGACAGGGCGCGAGCTTTCTTT. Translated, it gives CAWSVDRARAFF.